The 12 T cell receptor beta chains below come from one sample, sequenced in a study of T cell responses to AZD1222 COVID-19 vaccine (dated by TCRdb to 2020 to 2023). This sample's time point label indicates: about 28 days (+/-7) after the second vaccine dose. The receptor library was made with the immunoSEQ multiplex PCR assay. TCRdb took over this immuneACCESS table, retaining in-frame rearrangements with V and J assigned. Such tables are incomplete; in checked studies, under half of the missing clones stem from an unresolved V gene, and the remainder is unexplained. The sample contains about 45,000 clones, roughly 90% of them found a single time. The ten largest clones take up 1.1% of the sample. Source: peripheral blood, taken 28 days after the second AZD1222 dose. All receptors derive from an adult who received the AZD1222 COVID-19 vaccine.

CDR3 bases: TGTGCCAGCAGCCTCGATAGGGAGCACTCTGGAAACACCATATATTTT. This codes for CASSLDREHSGNTIYF. The chain recombines TRBV7-2 with TRBJ1-3; no firm D call. Trimming left V 5 bases short and J 0 bases short, with 14 bases between. The CDR3 runs 16 residues. CDR1 and CDR2 (germline): SGHTA, FQGNSA.

This sequence joins TRBV29-1 and TRBJ2-1; the D gene is possibly TRBD2 (5 bases). The CDR3 runs 13 residues. Germline CDR1 is SQVTM and CDR2 is ANQGSEA. Deletions cut 6 bases from V and 0 bases from J, with 9 bases between. In nucleotides, the CDR3 is TGCAGCGTCCCCGGGGACTCCTACAATGAGCAGTTCTTC. Amino acids: CSVPGDSYNEQFF.

V is TRBV10-3 and J is TRBJ1-2, with no clear D. V was clipped by 3 bases and J by 3 bases, with 11 bases between them. This CDR3 contains 14 residues. CDR1 is ENHRY, CDR2 SYGVKD, per germline. DNA for the CDR3: TGTGCCATCAGTGAATTAGGGATGGACTATGGCTACACCTTC. It codes for CAISELGMDYGYTF.

The chain uses TRBV6-5 and TRBJ2-1, with D possibly being TRBD1 or TRBD2 (5 bases each). CDR3 length: 13 residues. Germline V CDR1 and CDR2: MNHEY, SVGAGI. The germline V and J ends were trimmed by 0 bases and 10 bases, with 10 bases remaining between them. The CDR3 DNA follows: TGTGCCAGCAGTTACTCGAACGGGGACGAGCAGTTCTTC. Translating gives CASSYSNGDEQFF.

This sequence joins TRBV28 and TRBJ1-1; D ambiguous. This CDR3 has 13 amino acids. Germline CDR1 MDHEN, CDR2 SYDVKM. V was trimmed by 7 bases and J by 7 bases, leaving 16 bases between them. The DNA for the CDR3 is TGTGCCAGCACTTTGGGCCGGACGGGTGAAGCTTTCTTT. Translation gives CASTLGRTGEAFF.

This chain links TRBV5-1 with TRBJ2-2, with D possibly matching TRBD2 (6 bases). Germline lookup yields CDR1 SGHRS and CDR2 YFSETQ. The ends were cut back, 4 bases at V and 0 bases at J, with 7 bases in the middle. The CDR3 spans 14 residues. CDR3 sequence reads: CASSRTTNTGELFF. CDR3 bases: TGCGCCAGCAGCAGGACTACGAACACCGGGGAGCTGTTTTTT.

This clone was seen once. The V and J genes are TRBV28 and TRBJ2-7; 7 positions agree with TRBD1. Looked up from germline, CDR1 is MDHEN and CDR2 is SYDVKM. Germline trimming cut 7 bases from V and 5 bases from J; bases unmatched to any gene: 8. CDR3 size: 13 residues. CDR3 DNA sequence: TGTGCCAGCACCCAACAGGGGTTCCACGAGCAGTACTTC. Its protein is CASTQQGFHEQYF.

The rearrangement joins TRBV2 to TRBJ2-1; 10 bases map to TRBD2. The CDR3 spans 16 residues. V shed 11 bases, J shed 8 bases, and the junction held 18 bases outside the gene matches. Germline CDR1 reads SNHLY; CDR2 reads FYNNEI. The CDR3 bases are TGTGCCGGTCTTGGGGCGGGTAGCGGGAGGAGATATGAGCAGTTCTTC. The encoded protein is CAGLGAGSGRRYEQFF. The complete variable domain, with remaining parts taken from reference TRBV2 and TRBJ2-1, reads EPEVTQTPSHQVTQMGQEVILRCVPISNHLYFYWYRQILGQKVEFLVSFYNNEISEKSEIFDDQFSVERPDGSNFTLKIRSTKLEDSAMYFCAGLGAGSGRRYEQFFGPGTRLTVL.

This CDR3 is CASHRTGWDYGYTF. The CDR3 DNA reads TGTGCCAGTCATCGGACAGGGTGGGACTATGGCTACACCTTC. The rearrangement uses TRBV19 and TRBJ1-2, with 8 positions matching TRBD1. The J segment lost 3 bases and the V segment lost 8 bases, leaving 8 bases of the junction unmatched. In germline, CDR1 is LNHDA, CDR2 SQIVND (reference sequence). CDR3 length equals 14 residues.

This chain connects TRBV5-4 to TRBJ2-5; D may be TRBD2 (6 bases). Looked up from germline, CDR1 is SGHNT and CDR2 is YYREEE (reference sequence). The CDR3 extends over 15 amino acids. Deletions cut 4 bases from V and 4 bases from J, with 17 bases between. Written as DNA, the CDR3 is TGTGCCAGCAGCGGGTTTGGGGGAGGATTAGAGACCCAGTACTTC. Protein sequence: CASSGFGGGLETQYF.

This chain connects TRBV3-1 (or the pseudogene TRBV3-2) to TRBJ2-3; weak D call: TRBD2 (6 bases). The CDR3 is 19 residues long. CDR1 and CDR2 from the germline V gene are LGHDT and YNNKEL (reference sequence). V was trimmed by 0 bases and J by 0 bases, leaving 19 bases between them. The CDR3 loop reads CASSQDRPSLANSTDTQYF. As DNA, the CDR3 is TGTGCCAGCAGCCAAGATCGACCCAGTCTAGCGAACAGCACAGATACGCAGTATTTT.

This chain connects TRBV6-5 to TRBJ1-5, with D hard to call. CDR3 size: 14 residues. Between the trimmed V and J ends, which lost 6 bases and 0 bases, there was a span of 9 bases. Germline V lookup: CDR1 MNHEY, CDR2 SVGAGI. The chain's CDR3 is CASRDAGSNQPQHF. DNA for the CDR3: TGTGCCAGCAGAGACGCGGGTAGCAATCAGCCCCAGCATTTT.